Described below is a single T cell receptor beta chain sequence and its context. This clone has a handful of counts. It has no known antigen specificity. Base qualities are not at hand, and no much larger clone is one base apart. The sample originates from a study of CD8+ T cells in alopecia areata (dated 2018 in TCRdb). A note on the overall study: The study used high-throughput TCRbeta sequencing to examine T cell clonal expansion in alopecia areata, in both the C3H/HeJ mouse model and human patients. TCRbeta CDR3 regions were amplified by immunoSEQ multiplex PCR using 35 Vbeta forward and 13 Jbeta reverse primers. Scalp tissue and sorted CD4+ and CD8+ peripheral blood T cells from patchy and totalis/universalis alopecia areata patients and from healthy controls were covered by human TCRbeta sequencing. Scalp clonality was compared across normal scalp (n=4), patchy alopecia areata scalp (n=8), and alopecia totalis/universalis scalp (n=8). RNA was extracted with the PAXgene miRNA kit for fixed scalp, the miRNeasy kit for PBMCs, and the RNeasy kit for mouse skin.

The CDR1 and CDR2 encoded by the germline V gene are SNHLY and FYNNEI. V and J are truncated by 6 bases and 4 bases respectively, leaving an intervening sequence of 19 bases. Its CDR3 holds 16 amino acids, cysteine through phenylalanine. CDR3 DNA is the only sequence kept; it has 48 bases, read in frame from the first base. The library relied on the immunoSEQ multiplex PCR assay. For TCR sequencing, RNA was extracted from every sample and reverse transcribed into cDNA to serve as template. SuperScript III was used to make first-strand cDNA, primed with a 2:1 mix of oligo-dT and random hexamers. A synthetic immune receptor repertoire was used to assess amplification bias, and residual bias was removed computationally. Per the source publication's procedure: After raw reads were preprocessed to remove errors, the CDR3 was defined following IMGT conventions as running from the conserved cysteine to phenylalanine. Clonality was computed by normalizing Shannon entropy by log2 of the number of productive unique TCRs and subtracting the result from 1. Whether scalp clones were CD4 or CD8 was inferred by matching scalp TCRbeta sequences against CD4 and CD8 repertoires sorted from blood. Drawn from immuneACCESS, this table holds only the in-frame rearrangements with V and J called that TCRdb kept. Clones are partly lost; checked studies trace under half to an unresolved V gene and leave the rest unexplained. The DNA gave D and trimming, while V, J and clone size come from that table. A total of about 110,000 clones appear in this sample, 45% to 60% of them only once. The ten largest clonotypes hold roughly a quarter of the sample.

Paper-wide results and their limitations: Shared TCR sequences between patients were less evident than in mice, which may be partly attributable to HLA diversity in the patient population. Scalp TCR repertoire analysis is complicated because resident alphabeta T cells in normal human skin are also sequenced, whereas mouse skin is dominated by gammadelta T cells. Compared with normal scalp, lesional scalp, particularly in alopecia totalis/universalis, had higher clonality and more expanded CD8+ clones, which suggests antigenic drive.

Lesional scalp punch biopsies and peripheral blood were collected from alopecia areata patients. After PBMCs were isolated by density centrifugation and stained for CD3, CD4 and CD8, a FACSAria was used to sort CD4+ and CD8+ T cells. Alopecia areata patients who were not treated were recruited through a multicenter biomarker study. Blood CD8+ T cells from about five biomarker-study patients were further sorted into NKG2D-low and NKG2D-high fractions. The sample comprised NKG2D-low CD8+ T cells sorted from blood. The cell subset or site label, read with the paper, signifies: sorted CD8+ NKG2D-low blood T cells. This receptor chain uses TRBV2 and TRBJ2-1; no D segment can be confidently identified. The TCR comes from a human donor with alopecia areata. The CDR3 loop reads CASRGEGRAQYNEQFF. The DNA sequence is TGTGCCAGCAGGGGCGAAGGACGGGCTCAATACAATGAGCAGTTCTTC.